This is a list of T cell receptor beta chains from one sample in a study of blood T cell repertoires in COVID-19. The method was immunoSEQ multiplex PCR; TCRdb's version includes in-frame clones alone and lacks a portion of them. Counted here are 300,000 to 400,000 clones, around 91% occurring once; the ten biggest clones make up 3% to 4%. Material: peripheral blood. Every receptor here comes from a woman aged 18-35 years who had recovered from COVID-19. Each CDR3 is given with its conserved first and last residue. The D gene is left open where the match is weak. Size is omitted from some rows. Given values are once, few, many or a class for expanded clones.

J gene	clone size	D gene	V gene	CDR3 DNA	CDR3 protein
TRBJ1-1	NA	NA	TRBV7-9	TGTGCCAGCAGCTTAGTCGGGGTAATGAACACTGAAGCTTTCTTT	CASSLVGVMNTEAFF
TRBJ1-2	NA	TRBD1	TRBV6-6	TGTGCCAGCCATGCAGGGGGCGTCGGCTATGGCTACACCTTC	CASHAGGVGYGYTF
TRBJ1-2	once	TRBD1	TRBV4-3	TGCGCCAGCAGCCTAGACAGGGGGCCTAACTATGGCTACACCTTC	CASSLDRGPNYGYTF
TRBJ2-1	NA	NA	TRBV4-1	TGCGCCAGCAGCCCTTCCCGTTACAATGAGCAGTTCTTC	CASSPSRYNEQFF
TRBJ1-5	NA	TRBD1	TRBV27	TGTGCCAGCAGTTCTGGGACAGGGGGCATCTATAGCAATCAGCCCCAGCATTTT	CASSSGTGGIYSNQPQHF
TRBJ1-1	NA	TRBD1	TRBV5-1	TGCGCCAGCAGCTCGTTCACAGGGGTCACTGAAGCTTTCTTT	CASSSFTGVTEAFF
TRBJ2-3	NA	TRBD1	TRBV28	TGTGCCAGCAGTCGAGACAGGGACACAGATACGCAGTATTTT	CASSRDRDTDTQYF
TRBJ1-2	NA	NA	TRBV14	TGTGCCAGCAGCCAAGACAGGATGGTGGACTATGGCTACACCTTC	CASSQDRMVDYGYTF
TRBJ2-2	NA	TRBD2	TRBV7-2	TGTGCCAGCAGCCGGGGGGGGAGAGACACCGGGGAGCTGTTTTTT	CASSRGGRDTGELFF
TRBJ2-5	NA	TRBD2	TRBV2	TGTGCCAGCACGGGCGGGAGGCTGGAGACCCAGTACTTC	CASTGGRLETQYF
TRBJ1-1	once	TRBD1	TRBV7-9	TGTGCCAGCAGCTTAGTACCTCAGGGGGCCGGGCATGAGGCTTTCTTT	CASSLVPQGAGHEAFF
TRBJ2-6	NA	TRBD1	TRBV10-2	TGCGCCAGCAGTGAGGGGACAGTCTCTGGGGCCAACGTCCTGACTTTC	CASSEGTVSGANVLTF
TRBJ1-2	NA	NA	TRBV6-5	TGTGCCAGCAGTTATGGGGCGCGGGGCTATGGCTACACCTTC	CASSYGARGYGYTF
TRBJ2-3	NA	NA	TRBV11-3	TGTGCCAGCAGCTTAGGACGCGGCAGATACACAGATACGCAGTATTTT	CASSLGRGRYTDTQYF
TRBJ2-1	NA	NA	TRBV7-2	TGTGCCAGCAGCTTAGTCGGGCAGGGGTTGTACAATGAGCAGTTCTTC	CASSLVGQGLYNEQFF
TRBJ1-4	NA	NA	TRBV30	TGTGCCTGGAGGGACAGCGGTCGGGGTGAAAAACTGTTTTTT	CAWRDSGRGEKLFF
TRBJ1-5	NA	TRBD1	TRBV10-2	TGCGCCAGGAGGATTACAGGGGGCGGTCAGCCCCAGCATTTT	CARRITGGGQPQHF
TRBJ2-1	NA	TRBD2	TRBV2	TGTGCCAGCACCAACGGACTAGCGGGAGTGGATGAGCAGTTCTTC	CASTNGLAGVDEQFF
TRBJ1-5	NA	TRBD1	TRBV28	TGTGCCAGCAGTCCGGGACAGGTTCATCAGCCCCAGCATTTT	CASSPGQVHQPQHF